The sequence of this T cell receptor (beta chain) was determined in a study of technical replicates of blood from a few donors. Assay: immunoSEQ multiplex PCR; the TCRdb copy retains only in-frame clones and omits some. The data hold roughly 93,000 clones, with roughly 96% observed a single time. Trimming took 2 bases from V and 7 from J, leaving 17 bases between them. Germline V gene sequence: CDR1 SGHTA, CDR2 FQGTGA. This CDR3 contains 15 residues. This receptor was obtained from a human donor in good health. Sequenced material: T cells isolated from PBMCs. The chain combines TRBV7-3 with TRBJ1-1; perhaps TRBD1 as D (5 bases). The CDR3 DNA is TGTGCCAGCAGCTTATACGGTCCAGGGTACGTTGAAGCTTTCTTT. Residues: CASSLYGPGYVEAFF.